This entry lists 3 T cell receptor beta chains sequenced from one sample in a study of blood T cell repertoires in COVID-19. TCRdb keeps only in-frame clones here, not all; method: immunoSEQ multiplex PCR. The sample carries tens of thousands of clones, around nine tenths recorded once. The specimen was peripheral blood. Source of these receptors: a man older than 75 with acute or convalescent COVID-19.

The rearrangement joins TRBV9 to TRBJ1-2, with TRBD1 as a possible D gene (6 bases). The germline V gene has CDR1 SGDLS and CDR2 YYNGEE. The CDR3 consists of 16 residues. V was cut by 6 bases and J by 2 bases, with 20 bases left in between. The CDR3 sequence is CASTPWGRGTNYGYTF. The CDR3 bases are TGTGCCAGCACCCCGTGGGGGAGGGGGACCAACTATGGCTACACCTTC.

J is TRBJ2-1 and V is TRBV11-2; TRBD2 might be the D (6 bases). The CDR3 sequence is 13 residues long. Trimming cost V 5 bases and J 14 bases, with 19 bases left between them. Germline loops: CDR1 SGHAT, CDR2 FQNNGV. The CDR3 region has the DNA TGTGCCAGCAGCCTCGGGGCCGGGACTGGTAAGTTCTTC. The encoded protein is CASSLGAGTGKFF. The whole variable domain, remainder taken from reference TRBV11-2 and TRBJ2-1, is EAGVAQSPRYKIIEKRQSVAFWCNPISGHATLYWYQQILGQGPKLLIQFQNNGVVDDSQLPKDRFSAERLKGVDSTLKIQPAKLEDSAVYLCASSLGAGTGKFFGPGTRLTVL.

This clone was detected once. The chain links TRBV19 to TRBJ2-3; D may be TRBD1 (6 bases). Between the trimmed V and J ends, which lost 8 bases and 6 bases, there was a span of 9 bases. Germline V CDR1 and CDR2: LNHDA, SQIVND (reference sequence). This CDR3 contains 11 residues. The CDR3 reads CASRQGDTQYF. In DNA, the CDR3 is TGTGCCAGTCGTCAGGGGGATACGCAGTATTTT.